This TCR beta chain was recorded in a study of quantifying T cell responses using KT2 cells. Study as a whole: Reverse transcription used primers in the TCR alpha and beta constant regions.

This clonotype was seen only a few times. This CDR3 is 15 amino acids long. Per germline, CDR1 SGHNT and CDR2 YYREEE (reference sequence). Trimming left V 0 bases short and J 0 bases short, with 7 bases between. Each cDNA got a UMI-containing oligo ligated at its 3' end. The first PCR ran about 4 cycles with an equimolar RC1.1 and RC1.2 beta primer mix. TCRdb re-called the UMI-ligation and nested PCR reads through MiXCR, storing one row per CDR3 protein. The sample includes more than 55,000 distinct CDR3 sequences, 12% of them seen just once. This TCR came from a human donor. V usage is TRBV5-4 and J usage is TRBJ1-3; D may be TRBD1 (5 bases). The specimen was PBMCs spiked with cells of the T cell clone KT2. Here the CDR3 DNA reads TGTGCCAGCAGCTTGGCCGGGGCCTCTGGAAACACCATATATTTT. Translation: CASSLAGASGNTIYF.